This T cell receptor beta chain was profiled in a study of T cells in Graves' hyperthyroidism and ophthalmopathy. The CDR3 extends over 18 amino acids. Germline loops: CDR1 PRHDT, CDR2 FYEKMQ (reference sequence). The J segment lost 3 bases and the V segment lost 6 bases, leaving 14 bases of the junction unmatched. This clonotype showed up just a few times. The antigen remains unidentified. Amplification targeted TCR beta CDR3 regions from RNA transcripts. With the HTBI primer set, the TCR CDR3 went through a first round of RT-PCR. TCRdb re-called the multiplex PCR reads through MiXCR, storing one row per CDR3 protein. Found here are roughly 300,000 distinct CDR3 sequences, around a fifth of them singletons; the top ten hold less than 65%. The study, taken as a whole, reports: Most expanded thyroid clonotypes above 0.001 also appeared in blood.

Patients between 18 and 65 years old had hyperthyroidism, newly diagnosed and lasting under 2 months. Diagnoses used clinical symptoms, serum thyroxine and TRAb, thyroid ultrasound and orbital computed tomography. Input material: blood. This chain uses TRBV13 with TRBJ1-3; 10 positions match TRBD1. This clonotype was obtained from a woman aged 45-65 years with Graves' hyperthyroidism. CDR3 loop: CASSSISRTGGRGNTIYF. Written as DNA, the CDR3 is TGTGCCAGCAGTTCGATATCAAGGACAGGGGGACGTGGAAACACCATATATTTT.